This T cell receptor beta chain was sequenced during a study of cytomegalovirus exposure and HLA in healthy donors. The study, taken as a whole, reports: Donor immune exposure was known only as CMV serostatus.

A word on this clone: Its antigen is undetermined.

Germline V gives CDR1 GTSNPN, CDR2 SVGIG (reference sequence). Germline trimming cut 6 bases from V and 2 bases from J; bases unmatched to any gene: 5. This CDR3 is built from 13 residues. PCR primers comprised 60 Vbeta and 13 Jbeta primers. Using immunoSEQ multiplex PCR, the repertoire was profiled, and TCRdb retains in-frame clones only, with some absent. Of about 150,000 clones in the sample, just under 65% are singletons; the top ten hold approximately 6.6%. Source material: PBMCs. This clonotype was sampled from a woman aged 60-70 years in good health and CMV-seropositive. The gene calls are TRBV30 and TRBJ2-7; 9 nucleotides match TRBD1. The CDR3 sequence: CACGTGLAYEQYF. CDR3 nucleotide sequence: TGTGCCTGCGGGACAGGGTTAGCCTACGAGCAGTACTTC.